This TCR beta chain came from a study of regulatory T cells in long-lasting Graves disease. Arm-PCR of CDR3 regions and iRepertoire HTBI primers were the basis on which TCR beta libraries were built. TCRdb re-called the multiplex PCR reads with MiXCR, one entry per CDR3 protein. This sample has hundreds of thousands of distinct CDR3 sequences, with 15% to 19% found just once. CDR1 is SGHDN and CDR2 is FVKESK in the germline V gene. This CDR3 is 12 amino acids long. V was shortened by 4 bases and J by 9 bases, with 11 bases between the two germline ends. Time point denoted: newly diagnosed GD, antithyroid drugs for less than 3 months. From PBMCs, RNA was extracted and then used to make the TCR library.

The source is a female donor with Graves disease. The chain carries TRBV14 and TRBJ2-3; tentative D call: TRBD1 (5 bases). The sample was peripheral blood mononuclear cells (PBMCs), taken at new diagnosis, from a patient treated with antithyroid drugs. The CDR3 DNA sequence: TGTGCCAGCAGCCCTGCAGGGTGGACGCAGTATTTT. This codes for CASSPAGWTQYF. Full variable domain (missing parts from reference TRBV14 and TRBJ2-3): EAGVTQFPSHSVIEKGQTVTLRCDPISGHDNLYWYRRVMGKEIKFLLHFVKESKQDESGMPNNRFLAERTGGTYSTLKVQPAELEDSGVYFCASSPAGWTQYFGPGTRLTVL.